This TCR beta chain was obtained from a study of beta chain features in type 1 diabetes. About the research overall: All samples together contributed 107,917,701 sorted cells for examination.

The authors obtained over 98% purity in all sorted populations. This clone was recorded a few times. Expressed TCRB transcripts were sequenced because the isolated RNA had all been reverse transcribed beforehand. The average output of naive, central memory and regulatory T cell samples was roughly 3.6 million reads. The table came from immunoSEQ multiplex PCR; TCRdb's copy has only in-frame clones and leaves some out. The table records almost 350,000 clones, roughly 8% of them present only once. What was sequenced was central memory CD4+ T cells from blood. The receptor comes from a woman aged 18-35 years in good health.

The CDR3 bases are TGTGCCAGCAGTTTATACGTCGACCTGGTCGCAGATACGCAGTATTTT. This translates into CASSLYVDLVADTQYF. V is TRBV28 and J is TRBJ2-3; unclear D gene. Trimming removed 1 base from V and 4 bases from J, with 15 bases in between. There are 16 residues in the CDR3. The germline gives CDR1 MDHEN, CDR2 SYDVKM. Supplemented by reference TRBV28 and TRBJ2-3, the full variable domain reads DVKVTQSSRYLVKRTGEKVFLECVQDMDHENMFWYRQDPGLGLRLIYFSYDVKMKEKGDIPEGYSVSREKKERFSLILESASTNQTSMYLCASSLYVDLVADTQYFGPGTRLTVL.